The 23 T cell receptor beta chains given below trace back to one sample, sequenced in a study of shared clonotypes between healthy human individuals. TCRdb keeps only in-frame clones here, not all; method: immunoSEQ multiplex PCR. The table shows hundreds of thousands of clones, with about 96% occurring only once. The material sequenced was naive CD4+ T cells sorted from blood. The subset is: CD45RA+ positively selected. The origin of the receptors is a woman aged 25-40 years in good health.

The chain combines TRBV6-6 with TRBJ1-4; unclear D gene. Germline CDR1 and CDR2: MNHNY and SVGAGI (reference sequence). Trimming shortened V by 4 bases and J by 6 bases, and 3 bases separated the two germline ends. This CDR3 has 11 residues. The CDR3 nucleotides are TGTGCCAGCAGTTCCTATGAAAAACTGTTTTTT. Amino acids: CASSSYEKLFF.

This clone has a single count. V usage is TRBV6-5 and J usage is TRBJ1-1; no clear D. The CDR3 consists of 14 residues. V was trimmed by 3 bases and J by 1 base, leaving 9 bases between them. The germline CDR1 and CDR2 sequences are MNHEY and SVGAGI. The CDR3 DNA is TGTGCCAGCAGTTATATCTGGACGAACACTGAAGCTTTCTTT. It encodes CASSYIWTNTEAFF.

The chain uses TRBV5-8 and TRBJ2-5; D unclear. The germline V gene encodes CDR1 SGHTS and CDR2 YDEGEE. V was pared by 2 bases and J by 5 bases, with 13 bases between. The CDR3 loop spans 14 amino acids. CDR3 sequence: CASSFGPRFETQYF. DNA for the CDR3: TGTGCCAGCAGCTTCGGACCGCGCTTCGAGACCCAGTACTTC.

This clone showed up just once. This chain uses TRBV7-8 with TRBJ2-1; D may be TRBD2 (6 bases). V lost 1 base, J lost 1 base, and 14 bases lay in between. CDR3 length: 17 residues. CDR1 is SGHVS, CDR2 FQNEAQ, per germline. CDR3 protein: CASSLETSYRSYNEQFF. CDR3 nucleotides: TGTGCCAGCAGCTTAGAGACTAGTTATAGGTCCTACAATGAGCAGTTCTTC.

CDR3 loop: CASSPRDRDLSGANVLTF. The DNA of the CDR3 is TGTGCCAGCAGTCCTAGGGACAGGGACCTCTCTGGGGCCAACGTCCTGACTTTC. The rearrangement links TRBV27 to TRBJ2-6, with 9 bases that match TRBD1. The CDR3 has 18 amino acids. CDR1 and CDR2 from the germline V gene are MNHEY and SMNVEV (reference sequence). The V and J ends lost 5 bases and 0 bases, in that order; junction bases with no gene match: 8.

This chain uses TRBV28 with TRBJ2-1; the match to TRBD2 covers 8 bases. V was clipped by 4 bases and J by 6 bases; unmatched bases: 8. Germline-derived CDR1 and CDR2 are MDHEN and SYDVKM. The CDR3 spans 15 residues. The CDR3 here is CASSSAGDLANEQFF. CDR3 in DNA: TGTGCCAGCAGTTCAGCGGGAGACCTTGCCAATGAGCAGTTCTTC.

The CDR3 DNA reads as TGTGCCAGCAGCCCGTTAACAGGGGGTCTCTATGGCTACACCTTC. It encodes CASSPLTGGLYGYTF. V and J are TRBV11-2 and TRBJ1-2; 8 bases map to TRBD1. The CDR3 sequence is 15 residues long. V was pared by 5 bases and J by 4 bases, with 9 bases of the junction left unmatched. Germline V gene lookup returns CDR1 SGHAT and CDR2 FQNNGV.

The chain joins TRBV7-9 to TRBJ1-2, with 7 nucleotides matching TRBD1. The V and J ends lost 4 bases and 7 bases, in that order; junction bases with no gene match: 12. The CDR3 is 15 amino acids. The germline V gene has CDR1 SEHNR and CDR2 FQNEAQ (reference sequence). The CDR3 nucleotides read TGTGCCAGCAGCTCCGTAGCAGGGGGAGAGGCTGGCTACACCTTC. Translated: CASSSVAGGEAGYTF.

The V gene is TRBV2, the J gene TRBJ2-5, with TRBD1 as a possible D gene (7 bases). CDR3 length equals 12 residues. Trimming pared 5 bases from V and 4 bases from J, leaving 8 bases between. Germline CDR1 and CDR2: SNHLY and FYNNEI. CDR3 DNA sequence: TGTGCCAGCAGTCAGGGGGGAGAGACCCAGTACTTC. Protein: CASSQGGETQYF.

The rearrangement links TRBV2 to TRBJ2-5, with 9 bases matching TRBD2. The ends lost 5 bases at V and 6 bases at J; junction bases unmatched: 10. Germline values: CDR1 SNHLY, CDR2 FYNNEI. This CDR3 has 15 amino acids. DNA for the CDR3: TGTGCCAGCAGTCGGGTTGTAGCGGGAGAACAGACCCAGTACTTC. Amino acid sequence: CASSRVVAGEQTQYF.

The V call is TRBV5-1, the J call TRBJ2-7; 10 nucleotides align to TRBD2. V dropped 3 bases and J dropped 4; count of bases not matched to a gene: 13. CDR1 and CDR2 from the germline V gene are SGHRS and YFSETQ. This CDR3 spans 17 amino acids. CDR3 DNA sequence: TGCGCCAGCAGCTACGCGGCTAGCGGGAGTGCCCCTTACGAGCAGTACTTC. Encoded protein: CASSYAASGSAPYEQYF.

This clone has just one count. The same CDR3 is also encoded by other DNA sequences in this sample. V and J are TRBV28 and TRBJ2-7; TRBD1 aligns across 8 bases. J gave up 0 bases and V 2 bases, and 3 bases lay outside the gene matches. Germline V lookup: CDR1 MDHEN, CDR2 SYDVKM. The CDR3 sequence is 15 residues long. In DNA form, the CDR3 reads TGTGCCAGCAGTTTAACGGGGACAGGCTCCTACGAGCAGTACTTC. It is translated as CASSLTGTGSYEQYF.

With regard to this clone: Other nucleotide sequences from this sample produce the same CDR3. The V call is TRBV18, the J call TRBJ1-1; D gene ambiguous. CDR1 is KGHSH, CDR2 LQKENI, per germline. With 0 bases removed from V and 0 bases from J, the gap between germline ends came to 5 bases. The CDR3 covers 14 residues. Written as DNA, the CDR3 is TGTGCCAGCTCACCACCGTCGGTGAACACTGAAGCTTTCTTT. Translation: CASSPPSVNTEAFF.

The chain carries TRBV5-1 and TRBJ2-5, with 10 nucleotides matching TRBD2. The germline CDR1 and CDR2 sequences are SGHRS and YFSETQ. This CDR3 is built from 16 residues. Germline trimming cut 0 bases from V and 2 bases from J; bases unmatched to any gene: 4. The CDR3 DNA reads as TGCGCCAGCAGCTTGGTAGTACTAGCGGGACAAGAGACCCAGTACTTC. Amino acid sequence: CASSLVVLAGQETQYF.

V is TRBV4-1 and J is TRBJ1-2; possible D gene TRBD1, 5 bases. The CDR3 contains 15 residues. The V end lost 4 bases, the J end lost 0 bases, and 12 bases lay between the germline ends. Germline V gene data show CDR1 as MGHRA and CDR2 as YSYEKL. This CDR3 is CASSPSQGANYGYTF. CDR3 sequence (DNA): TGCGCCAGCAGCCCATCGCAGGGAGCTAACTATGGCTACACCTTC.

The CDR3, as DNA: TGTGCCAGCAGCAATCAGGGCCTGGATTCACCCCTCCACTTT. It translates to CASSNQGLDSPLHF. The rearrangement joins TRBV27 to TRBJ1-6, with a tentative D call TRBD1 (5 bases). Trimming left V 6 bases short and J 8 bases short, with 14 bases between. The CDR3 runs to 14 residues. The germline CDR1 and CDR2 sequences are MNHEY and SMNVEV (reference sequence).

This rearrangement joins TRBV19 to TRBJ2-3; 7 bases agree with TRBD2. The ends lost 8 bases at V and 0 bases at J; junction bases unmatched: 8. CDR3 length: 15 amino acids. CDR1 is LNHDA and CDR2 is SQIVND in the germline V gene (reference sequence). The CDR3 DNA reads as TGTGCCAGTGCCTCCATTAGCGGGAGCACAGATACGCAGTATTTT. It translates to CASASISGSTDTQYF.

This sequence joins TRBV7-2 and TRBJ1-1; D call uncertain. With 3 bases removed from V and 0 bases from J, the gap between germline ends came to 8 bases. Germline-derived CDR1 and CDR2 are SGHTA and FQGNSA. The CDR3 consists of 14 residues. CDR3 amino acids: CASSFTVMNTEAFF. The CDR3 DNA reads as TGTGCCAGCAGCTTTACAGTGATGAACACTGAAGCTTTCTTT. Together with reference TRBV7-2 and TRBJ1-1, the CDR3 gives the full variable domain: GAGVSQSPSNKVTEKGKDVELRCDPISGHTALYWYRQSLGQGLEFLIYFQGNSAPDKSGLPSDRFSAERTGGSVSTLTIQRTQQEDSAVYLCASSFTVMNTEAFFGQGTRLTVV.

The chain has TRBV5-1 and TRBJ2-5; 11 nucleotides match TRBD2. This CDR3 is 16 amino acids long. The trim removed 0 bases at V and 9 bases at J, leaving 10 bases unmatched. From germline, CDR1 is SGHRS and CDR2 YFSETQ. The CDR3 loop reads CASSLEPSGRTKSQYF. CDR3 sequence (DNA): TGCGCCAGCAGCTTGGAGCCTAGCGGGAGGACTAAGTCCCAGTACTTC.

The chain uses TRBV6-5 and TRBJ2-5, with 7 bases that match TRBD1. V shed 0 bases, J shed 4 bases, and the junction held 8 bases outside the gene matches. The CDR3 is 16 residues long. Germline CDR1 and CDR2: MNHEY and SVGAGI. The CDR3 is CASSYSEGARGETQYF. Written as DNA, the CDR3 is TGTGCCAGCAGTTACTCTGAGGGGGCGCGAGGAGAGACCCAGTACTTC.

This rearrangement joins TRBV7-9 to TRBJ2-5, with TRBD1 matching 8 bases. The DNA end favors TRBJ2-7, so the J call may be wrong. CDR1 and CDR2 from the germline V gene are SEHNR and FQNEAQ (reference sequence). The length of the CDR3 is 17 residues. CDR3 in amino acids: CASSPGWTGQNSYEQYF. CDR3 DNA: TGTGCCAGCAGCCCGGGATGGACAGGGCAAAACTCCTACGAGCAGTACTTC.

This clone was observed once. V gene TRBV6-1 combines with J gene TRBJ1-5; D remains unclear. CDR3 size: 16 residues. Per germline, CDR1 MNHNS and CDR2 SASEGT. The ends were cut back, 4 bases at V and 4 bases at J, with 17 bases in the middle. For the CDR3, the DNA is TGTGCCAGCAGTGTCCTAGGTAAGGGAGGAAATCAGCCCCAGCATTTT. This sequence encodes CASSVLGKGGNQPQHF.

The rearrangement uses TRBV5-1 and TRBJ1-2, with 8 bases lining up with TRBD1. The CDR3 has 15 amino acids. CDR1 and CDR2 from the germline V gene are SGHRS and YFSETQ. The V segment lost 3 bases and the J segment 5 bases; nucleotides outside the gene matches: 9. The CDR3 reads CASSSSHRGAYGYTF. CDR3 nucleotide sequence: TGCGCCAGCAGCTCCTCACACAGGGGGGCGTATGGCTACACCTTC.